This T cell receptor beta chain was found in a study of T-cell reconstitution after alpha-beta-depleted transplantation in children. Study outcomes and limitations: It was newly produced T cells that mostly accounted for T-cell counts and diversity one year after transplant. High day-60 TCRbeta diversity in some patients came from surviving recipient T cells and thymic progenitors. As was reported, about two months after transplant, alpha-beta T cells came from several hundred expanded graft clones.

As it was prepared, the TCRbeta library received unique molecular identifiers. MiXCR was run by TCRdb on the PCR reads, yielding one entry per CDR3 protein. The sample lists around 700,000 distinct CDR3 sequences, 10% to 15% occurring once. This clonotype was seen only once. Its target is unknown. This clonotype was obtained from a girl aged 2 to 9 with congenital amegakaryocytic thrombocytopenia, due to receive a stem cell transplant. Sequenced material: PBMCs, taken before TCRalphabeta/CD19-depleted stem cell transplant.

For the CDR3, the DNA is TGCAGCGTGGAGGGCCCTGGCGGAAACACCATATATTTT. Amino acids: CSVEGPGGNTIYF. This rearrangement joins TRBV29-1 to TRBJ1-3; D is unclear. This CDR3 contains 13 residues. From germline, CDR1 is SQVTM and CDR2 ANQGSEA. The V end lost 6 bases, the J end lost 4 bases, and 13 bases lay between the germline ends.